This TCR beta chain was recorded in a study of vaccination effects on CD4 cells after COVID-19. Study at large: Before any sequencing was done, the ViraFEST assay used viral peptide pools to expand antigen-specific CD4+ T cells. Each of a few convalescent patients underwent sampling at an early and a late point after vaccination.

For this clone: Its antigen is not identified.

There are 15 residues in the CDR3. Germline CDR1 and CDR2: SGDLS and YYNGEE. J was trimmed by 7 bases and V by 4 bases; bases with no gene match: 14. Using immunoSEQ multiplex PCR, the repertoire was profiled, and TCRdb retains in-frame clones only, with some absent. This sample has about 50,000 clones, with nearly 75% found just once. Culture lasted about 10 days before CD4+ T cell isolation. PCR showed that the person got SARS-CoV-2 infection at some point between March and December 2020. Two doses of either BNT162b2 or mRNA-1273 were given to each participant. Half of the medium was exchanged for IL-2 medium on both days 3 and 7.

V usage is TRBV9 and J usage is TRBJ2-7; the match to TRBD1 covers 7 bases. Sample: CD4+ T cells from PBMCs cultured without peptide, taken after COVID-19 vaccination. The clonotype comes from a human donor who had a prior SARS-CoV-2 infection. The CDR3 is CASSPRGTGAREQYF. CDR3 coding DNA: TGTGCCAGCAGCCCAAGAGGCACAGGGGCGCGGGAGCAGTACTTC.